These 12 T cell receptor beta chains were sequenced from one sample in a study of cytomegalovirus exposure and HLA in healthy donors. The PCR was carried out with 60 Vbeta primers and 13 Jbeta primers. Here immunoSEQ multiplex PCR was the method, and the copy in TCRdb shows in-frame clones only, minus some. The sample lists roughly 150,000 clones, roughly 80% occurring once. Material for sequencing was PBMCs. These receptors originate from a man aged 25 to 40 in good health and CMV-seronegative.

The chain recombines TRBV28 with TRBJ1-2, with a possible D match to TRBD1 (6 bases). Germline CDR1 is MDHEN and CDR2 is SYDVKM. The V gene lost 6 bases and the J gene lost 3 bases, with 17 bases spanning the gap. The CDR3 consists of 15 residues. Written as DNA, the CDR3 is TGTGCCAGCAGAAGGACCGGACAGACGGACTATGGCTACACCTTC. Amino acid sequence: CASRRTGQTDYGYTF.

Of note for this clone: The junction does not match germline at one end; this may be a read error. V is TRBV7-9 and J is TRBJ2-5; 9 positions match TRBD1. This CDR3 is built from 14 residues. Germline V gene data show CDR1 as SEHNR and CDR2 as FQNEAQ (reference sequence). The CDR3, as DNA: TGTTCCAGCAGGGGGGGACAGGGTCAAGAGACCCAGTACTTC. Residues: CSSRGGQGQETQYF.

The rearrangement joins TRBV19 to TRBJ2-7; D is possibly TRBD1 (6 bases). Trimming left V 5 bases short and J 2 bases short, with 19 bases between. The CDR3 totals 16 residues. The germline V gene encodes CDR1 LNHDA and CDR2 SQIVND (reference sequence). In DNA form, the CDR3 reads TGTGCCAGTAGTCCCCAGGGACACCGAGGAACCTACGAGCAGTACTTC. Amino acids: CASSPQGHRGTYEQYF.

This clone came up a few times. The genes are TRBV10-2 and TRBJ1-1; 11 positions agree with TRBD1. Germline values: CDR1 WSHSY, CDR2 SAAADI. The V and J ends lost 2 bases and 5 bases, in that order; junction bases with no gene match: 13. The CDR3 is 18 residues long. CDR3 in DNA: TGCGCCAGCAGTGAGCCTTCAGGGGGGGGGACAGGGGGGACTGAAGCTTTCTTT. Encoded protein: CASSEPSGGGTGGTEAFF.

J is TRBJ1-6 and V is TRBV10-1; no firm D call. This CDR3 comprises 13 residues. V lost 6 bases and J 7 bases, leaving 10 bases between the germline ends. Germline V CDR1 and CDR2: WNHNN, SYGVQD (reference sequence). CDR3 region: CASSRGKNSPLHF. CDR3 DNA: TGCGCCAGCAGCCGGGGAAAAAATTCACCCCTCCACTTT.

The rearrangement joins TRBV7-9 to TRBJ2-3; TRBD2 matches at 9 bases. V was clipped by 3 bases and J by 10 bases; unmatched bases: 5. This CDR3 region has 13 residues. Germline loops: CDR1 SEHNR, CDR2 FQNEAQ (reference sequence). This chain's CDR3 is CASSFPGLAAQYF. CDR3 nucleotide sequence: TGTGCCAGCAGCTTCCCGGGACTAGCCGCGCAGTATTTT.

This chain links TRBV19 with TRBJ1-5; D might be TRBD1 (6 bases). This CDR3 spans 15 amino acids. Germline loops: CDR1 LNHDA, CDR2 SQIVND (reference sequence). V lost 1 base and J lost 5, with 12 bases in between. The CDR3 region is CASSIAATGDQPQHF. CDR3 in DNA: TGTGCCAGTAGTATAGCCGCGACAGGTGATCAGCCCCAGCATTTT.

The chain employs TRBV9 and TRBJ2-2; weak D call: TRBD1 (6 bases). This CDR3 spans 17 amino acids. The ends were cut back, 0 bases at V and 2 bases at J, with 14 bases in the middle. Germline V gene data show CDR1 as SGDLS and CDR2 as YYNGEE. CDR3 nucleotide sequence: TGTGCCAGCAGCGTAGGAAGAGGACAGCCAAACACCGGGGAGCTGTTTTTT. It yields the protein CASSVGRGQPNTGELFF.

The V and J genes are TRBV4-1 and TRBJ1-1, with D unclear. Looked up from germline, CDR1 is MGHRA and CDR2 is YSYEKL. Between the trimmed V and J ends, which lost 0 bases and 5 bases, there was a span of 19 bases. The CDR3 has 17 residues. CDR3 sequence reads: CASSQDRSTGLVTEAFF. Written as DNA, the CDR3 is TGCGCCAGCAGCCAAGATAGATCAACGGGTCTAGTGACTGAAGCTTTCTTT.

The chain joins TRBV7-3 to TRBJ2-1; TRBD2 aligns across 14 bases. The CDR3 consists of 17 residues. After removal of 2 bases from V and 8 bases from J, the junction contained 8 bases not matched to a gene. Germline V lookup: CDR1 SGHTA, CDR2 FQGTGA. CDR3 nucleotide sequence: TGTGCCAGCAGCTTACCGGCCGGGACTAGCGGGAGCCATGAGCAGTTCTTC. Encoded protein: CASSLPAGTSGSHEQFF.

J is TRBJ2-5 and V is TRBV4-1, with a possible D match to TRBD2 (7 bases). V lost 4 bases and J 5 bases, leaving 23 bases between the germline ends. The germline gives CDR1 MGHRA, CDR2 YSYEKL. CDR3 length: 17 residues. As DNA, the CDR3 is TGCGCCAGCAGCCCGACTGGGGGCGGGGGCGGTTTTGAGACCCAGTACTTC. Translated: CASSPTGGGGGFETQYF.

The V and J genes are TRBV30 and TRBJ2-1; 11 bases are shared with TRBD1. This CDR3 comprises 14 residues. Germline trimming cut 2 bases from V and 7 bases from J; bases unmatched to any gene: 4. Germline V gene sequence: CDR1 GTSNPN, CDR2 SVGIG (reference sequence). The CDR3 here is CAWSQGTGGNEQFF. The CDR3 nucleotides read TGTGCCTGGAGTCAAGGGACAGGGGGTAATGAGCAGTTCTTC.